The TCR beta chain under discussion was sequenced for a study of T cell responses to AZD1222 COVID-19 vaccine. The length of the CDR3 is 14 residues. V dropped 5 bases and J dropped 3 bases, with 14 bases sitting between them. Looked up from germline, CDR1 is MNHNY and CDR2 is SVGAGI (reference sequence). The study, taken as a whole, reports: Spike as a whole was targeted by vaccine-associated CD4 TCRs, dominant at 160-218 and 743-854.

Second-dose recipients at about 4 or about 12 weeks were treated as one pooled group. This clone was observed a few times. As yet, its antigen is unknown. The data were produced by immunoSEQ multiplex PCR, yet TCRdb's version contains in-frame clones alone and is incomplete. Among some 69,000 clones, 75% to 85% were seen once, and the ten largest hold over 12%. This material consisted of peripheral blood, taken 28 days after the second AZD1222 dose. The sequence was obtained from an adult who received the AZD1222 COVID-19 vaccine. This chain links TRBV6-6 with TRBJ2-7; TRBD1 might be the D (5 bases). The CDR3 coding sequence is TGTGCCAGCAGTCGACAGTACCACAACTACGAGCAGTACTTC. Protein product: CASSRQYHNYEQYF.